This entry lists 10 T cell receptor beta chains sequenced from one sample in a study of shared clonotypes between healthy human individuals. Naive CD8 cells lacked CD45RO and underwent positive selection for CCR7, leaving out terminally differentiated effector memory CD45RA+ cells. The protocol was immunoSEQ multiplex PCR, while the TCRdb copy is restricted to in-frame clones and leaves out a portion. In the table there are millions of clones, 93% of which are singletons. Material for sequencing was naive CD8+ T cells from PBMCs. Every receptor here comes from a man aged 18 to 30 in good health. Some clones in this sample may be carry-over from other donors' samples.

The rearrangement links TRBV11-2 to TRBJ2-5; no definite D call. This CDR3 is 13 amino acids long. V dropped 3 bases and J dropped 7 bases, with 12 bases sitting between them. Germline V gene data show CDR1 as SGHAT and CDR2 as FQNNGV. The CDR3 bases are TGTGCCAGCAGCTTGATTGAAGGACGGACCCAGTACTTC. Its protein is CASSLIEGRTQYF.

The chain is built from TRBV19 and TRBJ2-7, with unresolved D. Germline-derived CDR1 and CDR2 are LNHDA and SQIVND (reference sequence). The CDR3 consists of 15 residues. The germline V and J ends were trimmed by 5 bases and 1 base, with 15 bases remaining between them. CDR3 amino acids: CASSPAPSPSYEQYF. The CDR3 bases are TGTGCCAGTAGTCCGGCCCCCTCGCCTTCCTACGAGCAGTACTTC.

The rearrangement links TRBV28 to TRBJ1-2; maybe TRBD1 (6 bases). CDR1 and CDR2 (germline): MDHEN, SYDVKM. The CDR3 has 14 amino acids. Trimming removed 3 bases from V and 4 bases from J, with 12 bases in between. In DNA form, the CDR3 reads TGTGCCAGCAGTTTTCGCCGGGACATCTATGGCTACACCTTC. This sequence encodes CASSFRRDIYGYTF.

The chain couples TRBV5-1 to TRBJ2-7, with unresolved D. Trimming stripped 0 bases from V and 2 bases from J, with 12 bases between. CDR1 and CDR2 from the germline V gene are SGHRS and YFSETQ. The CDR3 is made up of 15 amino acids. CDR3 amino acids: CASSLEQINPYEQYF. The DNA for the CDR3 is TGCGCCAGCAGCTTGGAACAGATTAACCCCTACGAGCAGTACTTC.

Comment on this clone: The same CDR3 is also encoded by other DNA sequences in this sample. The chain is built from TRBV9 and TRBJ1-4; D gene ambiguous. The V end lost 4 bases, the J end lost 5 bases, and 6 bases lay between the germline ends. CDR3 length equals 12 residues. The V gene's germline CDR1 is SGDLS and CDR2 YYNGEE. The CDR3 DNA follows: TGTGCCAGCAGCTCAGCGAATGAAAAACTGTTTTTT. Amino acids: CASSSANEKLFF.

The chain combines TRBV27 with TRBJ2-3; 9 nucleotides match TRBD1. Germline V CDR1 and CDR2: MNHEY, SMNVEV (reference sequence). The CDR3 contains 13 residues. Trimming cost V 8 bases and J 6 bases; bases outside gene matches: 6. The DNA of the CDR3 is TGTGCCAGCTGGGACAGGGAGCGTGATACGCAGTATTTT. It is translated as CASWDRERDTQYF.

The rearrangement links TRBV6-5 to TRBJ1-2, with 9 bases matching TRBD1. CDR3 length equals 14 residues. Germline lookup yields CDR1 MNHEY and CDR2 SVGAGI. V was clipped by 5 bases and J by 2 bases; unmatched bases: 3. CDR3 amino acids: CASSGQGLNYGYTF. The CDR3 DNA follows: TGTGCCAGCAGTGGACAGGGGTTAAACTATGGCTACACCTTC.

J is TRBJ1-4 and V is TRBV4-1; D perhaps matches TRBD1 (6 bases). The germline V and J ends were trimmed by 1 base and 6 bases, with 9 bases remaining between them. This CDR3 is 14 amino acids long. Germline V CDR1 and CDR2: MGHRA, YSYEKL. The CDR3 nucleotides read TGCGCCAGCAGCCAAGGGGGGCGGGATGAAAAACTGTTTTTT. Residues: CASSQGGRDEKLFF.

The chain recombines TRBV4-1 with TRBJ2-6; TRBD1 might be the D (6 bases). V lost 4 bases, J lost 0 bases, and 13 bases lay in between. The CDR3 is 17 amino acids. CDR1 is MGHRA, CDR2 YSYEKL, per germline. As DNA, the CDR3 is TGCGCCAGCAGCCTCGACAGGACAAACTCTGGGGCCAACGTCCTGACTTTC. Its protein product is CASSLDRTNSGANVLTF.

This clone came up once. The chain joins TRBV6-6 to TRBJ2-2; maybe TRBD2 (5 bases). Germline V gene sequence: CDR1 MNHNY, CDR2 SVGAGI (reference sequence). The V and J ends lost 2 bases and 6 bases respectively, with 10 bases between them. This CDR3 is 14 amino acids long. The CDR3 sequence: CASSYRGYSGELFF. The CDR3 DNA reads TGTGCCAGCAGTTACCGGGGTTACTCCGGGGAGCTGTTTTTT.